The source of this TCR beta chain is a study of OX40 agonist ivuxolimab in advanced cancers. Study-wide context: Partial responses, seen in three patients, involved one hepatocellular carcinoma and two cutaneous melanomas.

Profiled with immunoSEQ multiplex PCR; TCRdb holds only in-frame clones, not every one. The table includes 65,000 to 85,000 clones, 80% to 90% detected once. The study's findings and limits: Low normalized clonal expansion also occurred in some nonresponding patients.

Comments on this clone: Antigen unknown.

Germline V gene lookup returns CDR1 LNHDA and CDR2 SQIVND (reference sequence). CDR3 length: 13 residues. V was trimmed by 1 base and J by 3 bases, leaving 6 bases between them. The sequenced sample was CD4+ or CD8+ T cells sorted from blood, obtained in a trial of the OX40 agonist ivuxolimab. The TCR was taken from an adult with an advanced solid tumor such as melanoma, head and neck, liver or kidney cancer. The chain uses TRBV19 and TRBJ1-1; D call uncertain. Written as DNA, the CDR3 is TGTGCCAGTAGTATAGCTGGGGACACTGAAGCTTTCTTT. It translates to CASSIAGDTEAFF.